This note documents a single T cell receptor beta chain sequence. No antigen is known for it. These data belong to a study of post-analysis software for immune sequencing data. Background on the study: There were relapsing-remitting, secondary progressive and progressive-relapsing multiple sclerosis among the disease courses included.

Included in the TCR beta cDNA libraries were unique molecular identifiers. There were roughly 1 to 11 million T cells, and some 500,000 cDNA molecules came from them. Each CDR3 protein is one row after TCRdb ran MiXCR on the PCR reads. The sample has approximately 730,000 distinct CDR3 sequences; 46% are singletons. Study findings and constraints: There was significantly lower normalized Chao1 diversity in multiple sclerosis patients than in controls.

The clonotype originates from a girl aged 10-17 years with multiple sclerosis. The sequenced material came from blood.

DNA of the CDR3: TGCGCCAGCAGCCAGGTTGGGACTAGCGGGAGATCGGCTGAGCAGTTCTTC. Protein: CASSQVGTSGRSAEQFF. The rearrangement uses TRBV4-3 and TRBJ2-1; 14 bases agree with TRBD2. CDR1 LGHNA and CDR2 YSLEER come from the germline V gene. CDR3 length: 17 amino acids. V gave up 3 bases and J gave up 9 bases; unmatched junction bases: 10.